These 19 T cell receptor beta chains came from one sample sequenced in a study of blood T cell repertoires in COVID-19. This table comes from immunoSEQ multiplex PCR, and its TCRdb copy is limited to in-frame clones, with some not included. Of over 130,000 clones listed, less than 90% are singletons. The sequenced material came from peripheral blood. The origin of the receptors is a human donor with COVID-19, enrolled during active disease. The donor label of this sample is uncertain.

Written as DNA, the CDR3 is TGCAGCGTTGTAACTGAGACCTACAATGAGCAGTTCTTC. Translated, it gives CSVVTETYNEQFF. The rearrangement joins TRBV29-1 to TRBJ2-1; D gene uncertain. Trimming stripped 4 bases from V and 2 bases from J, with 9 bases between. CDR1 is SQVTM and CDR2 is ANQGSEA in the germline V gene. This CDR3 has 13 residues.

J is TRBJ2-6 and V is TRBV3-1 (or the pseudogene TRBV3-2); tentative D call: TRBD1 (7 bases). The germline CDR1 and CDR2 sequences are LGHDT and YNNKEL (reference sequence). Trimming pared 3 bases from V and 3 bases from J, leaving 9 bases between. This CDR3 contains 15 residues. CDR3 residues: CASSHRGDGANVLTF. The CDR3 DNA is TGTGCCAGCAGCCACAGGGGGGATGGGGCCAACGTCCTGACTTTC.

The chain links TRBV6-6 to TRBJ1-2, with 8 bases fitting TRBD1. After removal of 6 bases from V and 4 bases from J, the junction contained 7 bases not matched to a gene. The CDR3 has 14 residues. Germline lookup yields CDR1 MNHNY and CDR2 SVGAGI (reference sequence). The CDR3 DNA is TGTGCCAGCAGGGTACGACAGGGGATCTATGGCTACACCTTC. Amino acids: CASRVRQGIYGYTF.

V is TRBV7-8 and J is TRBJ2-7; possible D gene TRBD1, 6 bases. Germline assignment: CDR1 SGHVS and CDR2 FQNEAQ. Trimming cost V 5 bases and J 6 bases, with 23 bases left between them. This CDR3 contains 16 residues. CDR3 region: CASSREGSAGAPEQYF. DNA for the CDR3: TGTGCCAGCAGCCGAGAGGGGTCGGCAGGGGCGCCCGAGCAGTACTTC.

The chain carries TRBV10-2 and TRBJ2-1; TRBD2 agrees at 11 bases. Trimming took 10 bases from V and 7 from J; bases not matched to a gene: 12. The CDR3 has 15 amino acids. Germline CDR1 is WSHSY and CDR2 is SAAADI. CDR3 in DNA: TGCGCCACCCTGGACGGACTAGCGGGTACTAATGAGCAGTTCTTC. Amino acids: CATLDGLAGTNEQFF.

In its sample, this clone was seen a few times. The chain carries TRBV2 and TRBJ1-1; 7 nucleotides match TRBD1. Germline V gives CDR1 SNHLY, CDR2 FYNNEI. This CDR3 region has 14 residues. Losses at the gene ends were 6 bases for V and 6 bases for J; bases not matched to a gene: 10. In nucleotides, the CDR3 is TGTGCCAGCAGCATACAGGGGTTGGGCTCTGAAGCTTTCTTT. It codes for CASSIQGLGSEAFF.

The CDR3 DNA sequence: TGTGCCAGTAGTATGTCCGGGGTCAACACCGGGGAGCTGTTTTTT. It specifies CASSMSGVNTGELFF. This chain connects TRBV19 to TRBJ2-2, with D possibly matching TRBD2 (5 bases). V lost 3 bases and J 2 bases, leaving 10 bases between the germline ends. Germline V gene data show CDR1 as LNHDA and CDR2 as SQIVND (reference sequence). The CDR3 spans 15 residues. The whole variable domain, filled in from reference TRBV19 and TRBJ2-2, reads DGGITQSPKYLFRKEGQNVTLSCEQNLNHDAMYWYRQDPGQGLRLIYYSQIVNDFQKGDIAEGYSVSREKKESFPLTVTSAQKNPTAFYLCASSMSGVNTGELFFGEGSRLTVL.

This clone was seen only a few times. The chain employs TRBV9 and TRBJ2-7; D may be TRBD1 (5 bases). Trimming shortened V by 0 bases and J by 3 bases, and 16 bases separated the two germline ends. Germline V gene lookup returns CDR1 SGDLS and CDR2 YYNGEE. CDR3 length: 16 amino acids. This CDR3 is CASSVDSGIDVYEQYF. CDR3 sequence (DNA): TGTGCCAGCAGCGTAGATTCAGGGATCGACGTCTACGAGCAGTACTTC.

In this sample, this clone turned up once. The chain links TRBV6-5 to TRBJ2-7; TRBD1 matches at 9 bases. CDR3 length: 15 residues. V lost 0 bases to trimming and J lost 9 bases; unmatched junction nucleotides: 9. CDR1 is MNHEY, CDR2 SVGAGI, per germline. CDR3 sequence reads: CASSYSHRGLFAQYF. Written as DNA, the CDR3 is TGTGCCAGCAGTTACTCGCACAGGGGGCTTTTCGCGCAGTACTTC.

Comment on this clone: Compared with germline, one end of the junction differs, possibly owing to a read error. The chain uses TRBV11-3 and TRBJ2-1; 8 bases match TRBD2. The CDR3 consists of 16 residues. Germline lookup yields CDR1 SGHNT and CDR2 YENEEA. CDR3 nucleotides: TGTGCCAGCAGCTTAGGGTCTTCGGGGGGGTACACTGAGCAGTTCTTC. This codes for CASSLGSSGGYTEQFF. The full variable domain, rest sourced from reference TRBV11-3 and TRBJ2-1, is EAGVVQSPRYKIIEKKQPVAFWCNPISGHNTLYWYLQNLGQGPELLIRYENEEAVDDSQLPKDRFSAERLKGVDSTLKIQPAELGDSAVYLCASSLGSSGGYTEQFFGPGTRLTVL.

This chain joins TRBV6-2 or TRBV6-3 and TRBJ2-7; 9 bases are a match to TRBD2. The CDR3 is made up of 14 amino acids. CDR1 is MNHEY and CDR2 is SVGEGT in the germline V gene. Losses at the gene ends were 5 bases for V and 2 bases for J; bases not matched to a gene: 4. CDR3 sequence: CASSDPSGAYEQYF. The CDR3 bases are TGTGCCAGCAGTGACCCTAGCGGGGCCTACGAGCAGTACTTC.

V gene TRBV28 combines with J gene TRBJ1-5, with a tentative D call TRBD1 (6 bases). Germline-derived CDR1 and CDR2 are MDHEN and SYDVKM. V lost 4 bases and J 5 bases, leaving 6 bases between the germline ends. This CDR3 is built from 12 residues. Here the CDR3 reads CASSSGDQPQHF. CDR3 DNA sequence: TGTGCCAGCAGTTCAGGGGATCAGCCCCAGCATTTT.

The rearrangement links TRBV6-5 to TRBJ2-3; D is ambiguous. This CDR3 comprises 13 residues. Trimming left V 6 bases short and J 0 bases short, with 7 bases between. Germline V gene data show CDR1 as MNHEY and CDR2 as SVGAGI. DNA of the CDR3: TGTGCCAGCAGGGCGGAAAGCACAGATACGCAGTATTTT. As protein: CASRAESTDTQYF.

This clone was picked up one time. The V call is TRBV14, the J call TRBJ1-1, with a weak D call TRBD1 (6 bases). The germline V and J ends were trimmed by 0 bases and 0 bases, with 14 bases remaining between them. Germline loops: CDR1 SGHDN, CDR2 FVKESK. The CDR3 contains 17 residues. In DNA form, the CDR3 reads TGTGCCAGCAGCCAAGATCTATGGGGGGGCTTGAACACTGAAGCTTTCTTT. It translates to CASSQDLWGGLNTEAFF.

The chain has TRBV7-6 and TRBJ2-5, with 9 bases identical to TRBD2. V dropped 0 bases and J dropped 4; count of bases not matched to a gene: 9. The CDR3 covers 17 residues. Germline V gene sequence: CDR1 SGHVS, CDR2 FNYEAQ. CDR3 sequence: CASSLAAREGHGETQYF. CDR3 sequence (DNA): TGTGCCAGCAGCTTAGCTGCGCGGGAGGGACACGGAGAGACCCAGTACTTC.

V gene TRBV10-3 combines with J gene TRBJ1-2; 9 positions agree with TRBD1. V lost 8 bases, J lost 4 bases, and 11 bases stayed unmatched. Per the germline V gene, CDR1 is ENHRY and CDR2 is SYGVKD. The CDR3 contains 15 residues. CDR3 residues: CAIARDRDRGYGYTF. The CDR3 coding sequence is TGTGCCATCGCGCGGGACAGGGACAGAGGCTATGGCTACACCTTC.

The chain joins TRBV15 to TRBJ1-4, with 7 nucleotides matching TRBD1. Germline V CDR1 and CDR2: LNHNV, YYDKDF (reference sequence). This CDR3 has 19 amino acids. After removal of 0 bases from V and 0 bases from J, the junction contained 10 bases not matched to a gene. The CDR3 sequence is CATSRDYAGGKPTNEKLFF. CDR3 sequence (DNA): TGTGCCACCAGCAGAGATTACGCAGGGGGTAAACCAACTAATGAAAAACTGTTTTTT.

The chain recombines TRBV5-1 with TRBJ2-7, with TRBD1 matching 8 bases. In germline, CDR1 is SGHRS, CDR2 YFSETQ. Germline trimming cut 2 bases from V and 2 bases from J; bases unmatched to any gene: 3. CDR3 length equals 14 residues. The CDR3 loop is CASSFGTGAYEQYF. The CDR3 coding sequence is TGCGCCAGCAGCTTCGGGACAGGAGCCTACGAGCAGTACTTC.

The gene calls are TRBV9 and TRBJ2-3, with 8 nucleotides matching TRBD2. Unmatched junction bases numbered 4, after V lost 4 bases and J lost 3 bases. Germline CDR1 SGDLS, CDR2 YYNGEE. This CDR3 has 14 residues. CDR3 DNA: TGTGCCAGCAGCTCGGGAGGGCCAACAGATACGCAGTATTTT. Protein sequence: CASSSGGPTDTQYF.